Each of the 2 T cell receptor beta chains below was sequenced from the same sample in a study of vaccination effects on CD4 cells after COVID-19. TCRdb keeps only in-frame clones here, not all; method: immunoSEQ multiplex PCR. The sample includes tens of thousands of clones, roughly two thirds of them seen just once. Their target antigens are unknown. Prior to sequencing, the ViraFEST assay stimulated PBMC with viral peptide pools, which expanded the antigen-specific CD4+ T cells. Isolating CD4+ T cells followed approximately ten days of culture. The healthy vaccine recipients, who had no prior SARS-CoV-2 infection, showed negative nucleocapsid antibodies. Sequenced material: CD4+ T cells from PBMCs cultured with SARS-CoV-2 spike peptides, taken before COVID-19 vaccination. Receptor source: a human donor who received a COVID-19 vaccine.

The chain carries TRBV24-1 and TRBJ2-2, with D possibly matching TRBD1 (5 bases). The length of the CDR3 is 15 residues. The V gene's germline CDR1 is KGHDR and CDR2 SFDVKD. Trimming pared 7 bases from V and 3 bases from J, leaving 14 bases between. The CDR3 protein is CATSCREIDTGELFF. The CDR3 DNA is TGTGCCACCAGCTGCAGGGAAATTGACACCGGGGAGCTGTTTTTT.

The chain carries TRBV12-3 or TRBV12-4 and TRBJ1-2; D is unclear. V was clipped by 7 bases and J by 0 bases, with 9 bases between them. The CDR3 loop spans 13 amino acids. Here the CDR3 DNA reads TGTGCCAGCAAGGGCAGTCCTAACTATGGCTACACCTTC. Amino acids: CASKGSPNYGYTF.